Each of the 10 T cell receptor beta chains below was sequenced from the same sample in a study of blood T cell repertoires in COVID-19. Some clones are missing from TCRdb's copy, which holds only in-frame ones; the method was immunoSEQ multiplex PCR. The table includes roughly 300,000 clones, less than 90% detected once. The sample was peripheral blood. These receptors all stem from a human donor in a cohort sampled during active COVID-19.

This chain uses TRBV19 with TRBJ1-1; possible D gene TRBD1, 6 bases. V was shortened by 0 bases and J by 4 bases, with 9 bases between the two germline ends. There are 14 residues in the CDR3. CDR1 and CDR2 from the germline V gene are LNHDA and SQIVND (reference sequence). The CDR3 sequence is CASSIEGGGTEAFF. In nucleotides, the CDR3 is TGTGCCAGTAGTATAGAGGGAGGGGGCACTGAAGCTTTCTTT.

The V gene is TRBV2, the J gene TRBJ1-5; D may be TRBD1 (5 bases). Germline loops: CDR1 SNHLY, CDR2 FYNNEI. The CDR3 spans 13 residues. V gave up 3 bases and J gave up 7 bases, with 10 bases separating them. CDR3 residues: CASSDRAWQPQHF. The CDR3 nucleotides are TGTGCCAGCAGTGACAGGGCGTGGCAGCCCCAGCATTTT.

This sequence joins TRBV6-2 or TRBV6-3 and TRBJ2-1; 11 bases line up with TRBD2. The germline V gene has CDR1 MNHEY and CDR2 SVGEGT. This CDR3 has 15 residues. V was clipped by 5 bases and J by 8 bases; unmatched bases: 8. The CDR3 reads CASSTYRSGRDEQFF. The CDR3 coding sequence is TGTGCCAGCAGTACCTATCGTAGCGGGAGGGATGAGCAGTTCTTC.

The J gene is TRBJ2-2, the V gene TRBV12-3 or TRBV12-4, with D unresolved. The CDR3 contains 13 residues. V dropped 2 bases and J dropped 1 base, with 2 bases sitting between them. Written as DNA, the CDR3 is TGTGCCAGCAGTTTACAGAACACCGGGGAGCTGTTTTTT. This codes for CASSLQNTGELFF.

This chain links TRBV5-1 with TRBJ2-1, with TRBD2 identical over 8 bases. This CDR3 contains 15 residues. Germline V gene sequence: CDR1 SGHRS, CDR2 YFSETQ. V shed 2 bases and J 4 bases; nucleotides not matched to a gene: 5. The CDR3 spells CASSLLAGLYNEQFF. In DNA form, the CDR3 reads TGCGCCAGCAGCTTATTAGCGGGACTATACAATGAGCAGTTCTTC.

This clone was observed once. This chain joins TRBV11-2 and TRBJ1-1; maybe TRBD1 (5 bases). The CDR3 runs 11 residues. Germline V gene data show CDR1 as SGHAT and CDR2 as FQNNGV. V was pared by 11 bases and J by 9 bases, with 16 bases between. The CDR3 DNA is TGTGCCTGGTTTGCGGGGACGAAAGCTTTCTTT. Its protein is CAWFAGTKAFF.

The CDR3 bases are TGTGCCAGCTCGGGCGGGACTGCTACCTACAATGAGCAGTTCTTC. This codes for CASSGGTATYNEQFF. The chain links TRBV18 to TRBJ2-1; maybe TRBD2 (6 bases). V lost 6 bases and J lost 2, with 14 bases in between. The CDR3 loop spans 15 amino acids. The V gene's germline CDR1 is KGHSH and CDR2 LQKENI. The variable domain in full, with the rest retrieved from reference TRBV18 and TRBJ2-1, is NAGVMQNPRHLVRRRGQEARLRCSPMKGHSHVYWYRQLPEEGLKFMVYLQKENIIDESGMPKERFSAEFPKEGPSILRIQQVVRGDSAAYFCASSGGTATYNEQFFGPGTRLTVL.

The rearrangement joins TRBV9 to TRBJ1-1; unclear D gene. Trimming removed 0 bases at V and 0 bases at J, with 9 bases between. The germline CDR1 and CDR2 sequences are SGDLS and YYNGEE. The CDR3 has 15 amino acids. CDR3 sequence: CASSVVSELNTEAFF. The CDR3 region has the DNA TGTGCCAGCAGCGTAGTATCCGAGTTGAACACTGAAGCTTTCTTT.

This clone was detected once. The chain carries TRBV27 and TRBJ2-3, with 11 bases matching TRBD2. The germline CDR1 and CDR2 sequences are MNHEY and SMNVEV (reference sequence). The CDR3 is 17 residues long. Losses at the gene ends were 8 bases for V and 0 bases for J; bases not matched to a gene: 10. The CDR3 loop reads CASHRTSGSPSTDTQYF. CDR3 coding DNA: TGTGCCAGCCATAGGACTAGCGGGTCCCCTAGCACAGATACGCAGTATTTT.

The chain couples TRBV28 to TRBJ2-1, with TRBD2 matching 12 bases. The V gene end was trimmed by 8 bases and the J gene end by 9 bases; junction bases not matched to a gene: 8. Germline assignment: CDR1 MDHEN and CDR2 SYDVKM. The CDR3 spans 14 residues. This CDR3 reads CASVTSGRLTEQFF. The CDR3 coding sequence is TGTGCCAGCGTAACTAGCGGGAGGTTAACTGAGCAGTTCTTC.